Listed below are T cell receptor beta chains from one sample, sequenced in a study of blood T cell repertoires in COVID-19. Assay: immunoSEQ multiplex PCR; the TCRdb copy retains only in-frame clones and omits some. Found here are approximately 290,000 clones, approximately 86% of them singletons; the top ten hold 0.85% to 1%. Sequencing input: peripheral blood. The receptor set was obtained from a human donor with COVID-19, enrolled during active disease. The donor label of this sample is uncertain. Each CDR3 is given with its conserved first and last residue.

V gene,CDR3 protein
TRBV30,CAWSVLAGGYEQYF
TRBV5-6,CASSRLGASTDTQYF
TRBV11-2,CASSSYGGAGNTIYF
TRBV30,CAWGLFLETQYF
TRBV4-1,CASSQDRRVDVSYNEQFF
TRBV5-6,CASSLLQGACTF
TRBV5-8,CASSLYFTEAFF
TRBV7-2,CASSLDQGGNEQFF
TRBV4-2,CASSQDLRRTEQYF
TRBV5-4,CASSLPLQGNEQFF
TRBV6-1,CASREAGGAGETQYF
TRBV10-3,CAISDYRSEGQPQHF
TRBV28,CASSFRQAMEAQHF
TRBV19,CASSKAGAQNQPQHF
TRBV27,CASSQGKPEKLFF
TRBV9,CASSVGDISSNEKLFF
TRBV7-6,CASSLAGATSVPFF
TRBV6-5,CASSLGGGYEQYF
TRBV3-1/TRBV3-2,CASSPYPTLGQGASNEKLFF
TRBV12-3/TRBV12-4,CASRGTGVHEQYF
TRBV5-4,CASSSGLADTYEQYF
TRBV11-2,CASSLVTGDYGYTF
TRBV7-8,CASSPNGGYTDTQYF
TRBV6-1,CASSLLLGNTIYF
TRBV27,CASSRNWGGGEKLFF